These T cell receptor beta chains were read from a single sample in a study of OX40 agonist ivuxolimab in advanced cancers. Produced via immunoSEQ multiplex PCR; TCRdb's table is partial and in-frame only. This table has 100,000 to 150,000 clones, approximately 90% appearing once. Sequenced here: CD4+ or CD8+ T cells sorted from blood, sampled in a trial of the OX40 agonist ivuxolimab. The receptors derive from an adult with an advanced solid tumor such as melanoma, head and neck, liver or kidney cancer. CDR3s include the opening cysteine and the closing phenylalanine or tryptophan. A D gene is named only where the DNA matches it firmly. Clone size is stated in some rows and not others, as once, few, many or a class when expanded.

d_call,v_call,j_call,clone_size,cdr3_length,cdr3_aa,cdr3_nt
TRBD1,TRBV19,TRBJ1-1,NA,15,CASSARDRVDTEAFF,TGTGCCAGTAGTGCCCGGGACAGGGTGGACACTGAAGCTTTCTTT
NA,TRBV2,TRBJ1-5,NA,15,CASSVTGRSNQPQHF,TGTGCCAGCAGTGTAACAGGGAGAAGCAATCAGCCCCAGCATTTT
TRBD1,TRBV25-1,TRBJ1-2,NA,16,CASRGDRVITNYGYTF,TGTGCCAGCAGGGGAGACAGGGTAATCACTAACTATGGCTACACCTTC
TRBD2,TRBV14,TRBJ2-5,NA,16,CASSWIAGAAGETQYF,TGTGCCAGCAGCTGGATAGCGGGAGCAGCGGGAGAGACCCAGTACTTC
TRBD2,TRBV4-2,TRBJ2-1,few,15,CASSQRLAEGNEQFF,TGTGCCAGCAGCCAAAGACTAGCGGAGGGGAATGAGCAGTTCTTC
NA,TRBV15,TRBJ1-4,NA,13,CATRPSGDEKLFF,TGTGCCACAAGGCCCTCCGGGGATGAAAAACTGTTTTTT
NA,TRBV6-6,TRBJ2-3,NA,14,CASSPRVLKDTQYF,TGTGCCAGCAGCCCCAGGGTCCTTAAGGATACGCAGTATTTT
TRBD2,TRBV30,TRBJ2-3,once,16,CAWSAGLAGAVDTQYF,TGTGCCTGGAGTGCCGGACTAGCGGGTGCGGTGGATACGCAGTATTTT
TRBD2,TRBV7-2,TRBJ2-1,NA,16,CASSVQAGGPSVRQFF,TGTGCCAGCAGTGTACAAGCGGGAGGGCCTTCTGTTAGGCAGTTCTTC
NA,TRBV6-6,TRBJ1-5,NA,15,CASSPRGASNQPQHF,TGTGCCAGCAGTCCCAGGGGAGCTAGCAATCAGCCCCAGCATTTT
TRBD1,TRBV2,TRBJ1-5,NA,13,CASERTGRQPQHF,TGTGCCAGCGAACGGACAGGGAGGCAGCCCCAGCATTTT
NA,TRBV7-3,TRBJ1-2,once,16,CASSLMGTLENYGYTF,TGTGCCAGCAGCTTAATGGGGACTCTGGAAAACTATGGCTACACCTTC
NA,TRBV28,TRBJ2-7,NA,12,CASSLNNYEQYF,TGTGCCAGCAGTTTAAACAACTACGAGCAGTACTTC
TRBD2,TRBV6-5,TRBJ2-3,once,15,CASRETSGRADTQYF,TGTGCCAGCAGAGAAACTAGCGGGAGGGCAGATACGCAGTATTTT
NA,TRBV28,TRBJ1-2,NA,16,CASSWVGTHENYGYTF,TGTGCCAGCAGTTGGGTCGGGACACACGAAAACTATGGCTACACCTTC
NA,TRBV25-1,TRBJ2-5,NA,13,CASREGTRETQYF,TGTGCCAGCAGAGAGGGGACCCGAGAGACCCAGTACTTC
TRBD2,TRBV4-1,TRBJ2-7,NA,15,CASSQTPSGDYEQYF,TGCGCCAGCAGTCAGACCCCTAGCGGGGACTACGAGCAGTACTTC
NA,TRBV5-4,TRBJ2-1,NA,15,CASSLAVALGNEQFF,TGTGCCAGCAGCTTGGCTGTAGCTCTGGGGAATGAGCAGTTCTTC
NA,TRBV6-5,TRBJ2-3,once,14,CASSYSGSTDTQYF,TGTGCCAGCAGTTACTCCGGGAGCACAGATACGCAGTATTTT
NA,TRBV10-1,TRBJ2-7,NA,14,CASSESAATYEQYF,TGCGCCAGCAGTGAGTCGGCGGCGACCTACGAGCAGTACTTC
TRBD1,TRBV6-5,TRBJ2-5,NA,15,CASRRQGAPQETQYF,TGTGCCAGCAGGAGACAGGGGGCCCCCCAAGAGACCCAGTACTTC
NA,TRBV6-5,TRBJ2-5,once,13,CASSYAGQETQYF,TGTGCCAGCAGTTACGCGGGGCAAGAGACCCAGTACTTC
NA,TRBV9,TRBJ2-7,NA,14,CASSVAGWGSQQYF,TGTGCCAGCAGCGTAGCAGGGTGGGGGTCACAGCAGTACTTC
NA,TRBV18,TRBJ1-2,once,14,CASSPPSRGHGYTF,TGTGCCAGCTCACCCCCGAGCCGCGGGCATGGCTACACCTTC
TRBD2,TRBV4-1,TRBJ2-7,NA,18,CASSHIAGGLPGAYEQYF,TGCGCCAGCAGCCACATAGCGGGAGGGCTGCCTGGCGCCTACGAGCAGTACTTC
NA,TRBV11-2,TRBJ1-4,NA,13,CASSSAPNEKLFF,TGTGCCAGCAGCTCGGCCCCTAATGAAAAACTGTTTTTT
TRBD2,TRBV6-1,TRBJ2-1,NA,17,CASSEKGGRMAYNEQFF,TGTGCCAGCAGTGAAAAAGGCGGGAGAATGGCCTACAATGAGCAGTTCTTC
NA,TRBV28,TRBJ1-5,NA,17,CASSPLIQGYSNQPQHF,TGTGCCAGCAGTCCCCTAATACAGGGCTATAGCAATCAGCCCCAGCATTTT